This T cell receptor (beta chain) originates from a study of shared clonotypes between healthy human individuals. General study findings and limits: Rarefaction showed sorted-subset sequencing was incomplete despite large depth. Generation probabilities of non-shared clonotypes were lower (relative to those shared by all four donors). A handful of donors shared roughly 5% of their naive CD4 clonotypes. Across subsets, estimated richness was generally greater for naive than for memory populations.

Profiling relied on immunoSEQ multiplex PCR, and the TCRdb table lists in-frame clones only, not all of them. The profile shows millions of clones, about 95% of them singletons. On this clone: Its antigen is as yet unknown.

V gave up 5 bases and J gave up 4 bases, with 14 bases separating them. CDR1 is SGHTA and CDR2 is FQGTGA in the germline V gene. This CDR3 comprises 15 residues. The receptor was derived from a man between 18 and 35 years old in good health. The J gene is TRBJ2-2, the V gene TRBV7-3; tentative D call: TRBD2 (5 bases). Sample: naive CD4+ T cells sorted from blood. Subset specified: CD45RA+ positively selected. As DNA, the CDR3 is TGTGCCAGCAGCCCCCGGGGTCCGAGCACCGGGGAGCTGTTTTTT. This gives the protein CASSPRGPSTGELFF.